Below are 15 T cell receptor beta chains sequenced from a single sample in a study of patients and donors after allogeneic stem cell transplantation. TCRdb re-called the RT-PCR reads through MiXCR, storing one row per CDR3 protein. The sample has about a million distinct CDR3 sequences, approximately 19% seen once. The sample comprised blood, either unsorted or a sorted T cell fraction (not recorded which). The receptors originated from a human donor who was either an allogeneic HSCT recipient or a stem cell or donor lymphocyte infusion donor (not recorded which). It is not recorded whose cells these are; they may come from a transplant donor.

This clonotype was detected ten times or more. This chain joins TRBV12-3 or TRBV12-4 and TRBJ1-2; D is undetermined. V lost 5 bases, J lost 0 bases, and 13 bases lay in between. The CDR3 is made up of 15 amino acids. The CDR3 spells CASSALPAANYGYTF. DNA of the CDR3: TGTGCCAGCAGTGCGCTCCCAGCAGCTAACTATGGCTACACCTTC.

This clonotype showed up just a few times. Here the CDR3 DNA reads TGTGCCAGCAGCCTCCGGGTACGTGGCTACACCTTC. Its translation is CASSLRVRGYTF. The rearrangement joins TRBV12-3 or TRBV12-4 to TRBJ1-2; D unclear. V was cut by 6 bases and J by 7 bases, with 12 bases left in between. The CDR3 has 12 amino acids.

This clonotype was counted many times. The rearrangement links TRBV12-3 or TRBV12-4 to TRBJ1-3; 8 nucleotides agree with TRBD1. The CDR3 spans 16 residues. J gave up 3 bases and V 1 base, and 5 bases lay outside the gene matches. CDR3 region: CASSLGQGARGNTIYF. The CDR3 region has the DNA TGTGCCAGCAGTTTAGGGCAGGGGGCGCGTGGAAACACCATATATTTT.

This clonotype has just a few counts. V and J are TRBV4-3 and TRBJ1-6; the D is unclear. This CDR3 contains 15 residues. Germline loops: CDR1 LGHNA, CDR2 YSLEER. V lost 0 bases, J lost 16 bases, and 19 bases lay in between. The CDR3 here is CASSQDRAPTSYLHF. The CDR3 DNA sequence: TGCGCCAGCAGCCAAGATAGGGCGCCTACCTCTTATCTCCACTTT.

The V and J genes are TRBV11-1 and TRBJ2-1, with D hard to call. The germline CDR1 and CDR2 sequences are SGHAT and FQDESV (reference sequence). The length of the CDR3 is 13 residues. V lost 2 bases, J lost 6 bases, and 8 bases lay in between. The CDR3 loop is CASSLPDRNEQFF. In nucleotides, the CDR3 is TGTGCCAGCAGCTTACCGGACCGCAATGAGCAGTTCTTC.

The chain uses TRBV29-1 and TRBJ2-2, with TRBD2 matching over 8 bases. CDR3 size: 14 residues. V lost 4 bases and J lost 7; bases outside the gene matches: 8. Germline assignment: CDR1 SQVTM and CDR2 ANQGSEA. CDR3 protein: CSVGFSGNVGELFF. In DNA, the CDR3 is TGCAGCGTTGGTTTTAGCGGGAATGTCGGGGAGCTGTTTTTT.

CDR3 sequence (DNA): TGCAGTGCTGGGACTAGCGGGAGGGCCGTCGACGAGACCCAGTACTTC. Translating it yields CSAGTSGRAVDETQYF. This chain connects TRBV20-1 to TRBJ2-5; TRBD2 matches at 16 bases. Germline CDR1 and CDR2: DFQATT and SNEGSKA (reference sequence). Trimming took 5 bases from V and 5 from J; bases not matched to a gene: 8. This CDR3 is built from 16 residues.

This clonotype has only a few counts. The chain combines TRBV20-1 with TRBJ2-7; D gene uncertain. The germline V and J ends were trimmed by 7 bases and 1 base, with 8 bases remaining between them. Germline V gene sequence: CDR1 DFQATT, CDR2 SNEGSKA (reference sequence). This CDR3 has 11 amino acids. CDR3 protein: CSGLLSYEQYF. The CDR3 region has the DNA TGCAGTGGACTTCTATCCTACGAGCAGTACTTC.

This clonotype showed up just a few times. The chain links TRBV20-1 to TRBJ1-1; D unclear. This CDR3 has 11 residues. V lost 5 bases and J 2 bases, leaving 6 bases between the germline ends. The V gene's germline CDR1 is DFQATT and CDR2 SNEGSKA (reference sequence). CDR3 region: CSALGNTEAFF. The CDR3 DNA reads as TGCAGTGCTTTGGGAAACACTGAAGCTTTCTTT.

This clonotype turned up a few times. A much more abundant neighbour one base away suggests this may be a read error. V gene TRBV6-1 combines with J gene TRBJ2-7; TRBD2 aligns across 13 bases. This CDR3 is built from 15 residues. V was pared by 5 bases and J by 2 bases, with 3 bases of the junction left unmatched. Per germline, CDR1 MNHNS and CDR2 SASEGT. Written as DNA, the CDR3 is TGTGCCAGCAGTACCGGGACTAGCGGGACCTACGAGCAGTACTTC. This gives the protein CASSTGTSGTYEQYF.

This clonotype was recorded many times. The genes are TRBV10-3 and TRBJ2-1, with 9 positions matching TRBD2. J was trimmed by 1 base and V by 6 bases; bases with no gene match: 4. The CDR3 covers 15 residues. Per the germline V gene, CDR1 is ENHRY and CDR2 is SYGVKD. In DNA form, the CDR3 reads TGTGCCATCAGAGGAAGCGGGGGGTCCTACAATGAGCAGTTCTTC. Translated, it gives CAIRGSGGSYNEQFF.

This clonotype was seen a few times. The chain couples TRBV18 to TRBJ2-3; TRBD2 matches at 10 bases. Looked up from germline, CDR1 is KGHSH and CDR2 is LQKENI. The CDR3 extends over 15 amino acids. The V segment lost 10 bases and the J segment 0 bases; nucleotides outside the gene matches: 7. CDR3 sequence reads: CATDSGRSSTDTQYF. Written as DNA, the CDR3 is TGTGCCACCGATAGCGGGAGGAGTAGCACAGATACGCAGTATTTT. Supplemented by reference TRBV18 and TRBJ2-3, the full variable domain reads NAGVMQNPRHLVRRRGQEARLRCSPMKGHSHVYWYRQLPEEGLKFMVYLQKENIIDESGMPKERFSAEFPKEGPSILRIQQVVRGDSAAYFCATDSGRSSTDTQYFGPGTRLTVL.

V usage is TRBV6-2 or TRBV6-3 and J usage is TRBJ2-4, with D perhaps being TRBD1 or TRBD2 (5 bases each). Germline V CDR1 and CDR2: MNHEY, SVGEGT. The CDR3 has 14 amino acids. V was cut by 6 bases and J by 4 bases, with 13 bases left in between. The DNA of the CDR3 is TGTGCCAGCAGCCGGGGCCCCCGTAAAAACATTCAGTACTTC. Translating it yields CASSRGPRKNIQYF.

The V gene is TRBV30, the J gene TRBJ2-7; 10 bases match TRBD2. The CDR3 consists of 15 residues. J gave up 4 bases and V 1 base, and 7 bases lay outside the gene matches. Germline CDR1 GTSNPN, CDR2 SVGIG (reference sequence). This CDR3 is CAWSGISGGRYEQYF. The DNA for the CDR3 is TGTGCCTGGAGTGGGATTAGCGGGGGGAGATACGAGCAGTACTTC.

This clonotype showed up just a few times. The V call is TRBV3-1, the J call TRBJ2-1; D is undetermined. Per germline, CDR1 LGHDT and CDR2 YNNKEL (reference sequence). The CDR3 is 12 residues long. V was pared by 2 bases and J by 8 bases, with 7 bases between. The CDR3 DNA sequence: TGTGCCAGCAGCCAAAAGAGCTATGAGCAGTTCTTC. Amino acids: CASSQKSYEQFF.